The present entry profiles one T cell receptor (beta chain) with its context. Its target is unknown. This specimen belongs to a study of T cells expressing NK-cell markers. Study-wide context: It was sorted CD3+CD56-NKG2C+, CD3+CD56+NKG2C- and CD3+CD56+NKG2C+ T cells that provided the TCR beta repertoires.

This CDR3 is 14 amino acids long. Germline values: CDR1 SQVTM, CDR2 ANQGSEA. General observations from the study: The study found dominant NKG2C+ clonotypes at roughly 1.0-7.0% of CD8+ T cells in roughly six donors. It is unclear if expanded NKG2C-expressing clones target HCMV antigens.

Production of TCR beta cDNA relied on 5'RACE template switching with UMIs. TCRdb re-called the 5' RACE reads and shows each CDR3 protein once, DNA omitted. The sample totals fewer than 40,000 distinct CDR3 sequences. The TCR sequence derives from a woman aged 18 to 75 in good health. This sequence joins TRBV29-1 and TRBJ2-1; TCRdb's D call, TRBD2, is unchecked because there is no DNA. Sequences were obtained from blood T cells: a sorted CD56 or NKG2C T cell subset, CD4+ or CD8+ T cells, or bulk PBMC T cells (not recorded which). The CDR3 sequence: CSVEGTRMDNEQFF.